Presented here are 14 T cell receptor beta chains from one specimen sequenced in a study of cytomegalovirus exposure and HLA in healthy donors. Researchers ran the PCR with 60 Vbeta and 13 Jbeta primers. This table comes from immunoSEQ multiplex PCR, and its TCRdb copy is limited to in-frame clones, with some not included. The sample has some 120,000 clones; roughly three quarters are singletons. Sequenced sample: PBMCs. Every receptor here comes from a woman in her thirties in good health and CMV-seronegative.

This chain links TRBV19 with TRBJ1-2; 7 bases match TRBD1. The V segment lost 8 bases and the J segment 5 bases; nucleotides outside the gene matches: 2. The V gene's germline CDR1 is LNHDA and CDR2 SQIVND (reference sequence). The CDR3 covers 11 residues. The CDR3 reads CASRRGYGYTF. In DNA, the CDR3 is TGTGCCAGTCGCAGGGGGTATGGCTACACCTTC.

This clone was seen just once. The CDR3 sequence: CASSRDRHNSPLHF. DNA of the CDR3: TGTGCCAGCAGCCGGGACAGGCATAATTCACCCCTCCACTTT. This chain uses TRBV11-2 with TRBJ1-6; 8 positions agree with TRBD1. The CDR3 length is 14 residues. CDR1 and CDR2 from the germline V gene are SGHAT and FQNNGV. Unmatched junction bases numbered 2, after V lost 5 bases and J lost 5 bases.

The chain joins TRBV5-1 to TRBJ1-2, with TRBD1 identical over 9 bases. CDR1 and CDR2 (germline): SGHRS, YFSETQ. The J segment lost 2 bases and the V segment lost 0 bases, leaving 8 bases of the junction unmatched. This CDR3 region has 17 residues. The CDR3 region has the DNA TGCGCCAGCAGCTTGGGCCATAGGGACAGGGAAAACTATGGCTACACCTTC. It is translated as CASSLGHRDRENYGYTF.

This clone was seen more than once but under ten times. The gene calls are TRBV2 and TRBJ1-1, with D possibly matching TRBD1 (5 bases). The length of the CDR3 is 14 residues. Trimming left V 6 bases short and J 0 bases short, with 11 bases between. Germline V gives CDR1 SNHLY, CDR2 FYNNEI. CDR3 loop: CASSQSRVNTEAFF. The CDR3 region has the DNA TGTGCCAGCAGCCAGTCCAGGGTGAACACTGAAGCTTTCTTT.

The chain joins TRBV4-1 to TRBJ2-3; 9 bases fit TRBD1. CDR1 and CDR2 (germline): MGHRA, YSYEKL. CDR3 length equals 21 residues. V lost 4 bases to trimming and J lost 0 bases; unmatched junction nucleotides: 20. CDR3: CASSRNSLRGTGTSSTDTQYF. In DNA form, the CDR3 reads TGCGCCAGCAGCCGAAACTCTCTCCGGGGGACAGGGACTTCTAGCACAGATACGCAGTATTTT.

The chain couples TRBV27 to TRBJ2-1, with 9 bases that match TRBD2. V trimming: 4 bases; J trimming: 4 bases; junction bases outside the gene matches: 2. Germline V gene lookup returns CDR1 MNHEY and CDR2 SMNVEV (reference sequence). The CDR3 totals 14 residues. The DNA of the CDR3 is TGTGCCAGCAGTTCTAGCGGGGTATACAATGAGCAGTTCTTC. Translating it yields CASSSSGVYNEQFF.

The V gene is TRBV25-1, the J gene TRBJ2-7; D perhaps matches TRBD1 (6 bases). Trimming stripped 5 bases from V and 4 bases from J, with 9 bases between. The germline V gene has CDR1 MGHDK and CDR2 SYGVNS. This CDR3 has 12 amino acids. CDR3 region: CASSLDSYEQYF. The CDR3 DNA reads TGTGCCAGCAGTTTGGACAGTTACGAGCAGTACTTC.

The J gene is TRBJ2-5, the V gene TRBV5-1, with a tentative D call TRBD2 (6 bases). The length of the CDR3 is 14 residues. Deletions cut 4 bases from V and 5 bases from J, with 15 bases between. The germline V gene has CDR1 SGHRS and CDR2 YFSETQ. The CDR3 DNA sequence: TGCGCCAGCAGCCCGGGGTCGGAGGGGGAGACCCAGTACTTC. It encodes CASSPGSEGETQYF.

The gene calls are TRBV25-1 and TRBJ2-1; D possibly corresponds to TRBD1 (5 bases). The germline V gene has CDR1 MGHDK and CDR2 SYGVNS. Trimming shortened V by 5 bases and J by 0 bases, and 14 bases separated the two germline ends. The CDR3 extends over 16 amino acids. The chain's CDR3 is CASSYRGWGSYNEQFF. The CDR3 coding sequence is TGTGCCAGCAGTTATAGGGGATGGGGCTCCTACAATGAGCAGTTCTTC.

The chain has TRBV7-2 and TRBJ2-1; weak D call: TRBD2 (5 bases). Germline V lookup: CDR1 SGHTA, CDR2 FQGNSA. Deletions cut 5 bases from V and 0 bases from J, with 14 bases between. CDR3 size: 16 residues. CDR3 coding DNA: TGTGCCAGCAGCCGCAAAGGACTTCGCTCCTACAATGAGCAGTTCTTC. Amino acid sequence: CASSRKGLRSYNEQFF.

J is TRBJ2-2 and V is TRBV7-8; D may be TRBD2 (6 bases). The V gene's germline CDR1 is SGHVS and CDR2 FQNEAQ. V was trimmed by 1 base and J by 1 base, leaving 13 bases between them. There are 17 residues in the CDR3. CDR3 region: CASSLDWRGGNTGELFF. Written as DNA, the CDR3 is TGTGCCAGCAGCTTAGATTGGCGGGGAGGGAACACCGGGGAGCTGTTTTTT.

The chain links TRBV6-5 to TRBJ2-1; 10 nucleotides line up with TRBD2. The V gene's germline CDR1 is MNHEY and CDR2 SVGAGI. The J segment lost 6 bases and the V segment lost 7 bases, leaving 9 bases of the junction unmatched. There are 15 residues in the CDR3. CDR3 region: CASTRSGGASNEQFF. CDR3 bases: TGTGCCAGCACCAGAAGCGGGGGGGCCAGCAATGAGCAGTTCTTC.

The rearrangement uses TRBV10-3 and TRBJ1-5; 7 bases are a match to TRBD1. This CDR3 comprises 14 residues. Trimming removed 6 bases from V and 3 bases from J; junction bases left unmatched: 5. Germline V gene lookup returns CDR1 ENHRY and CDR2 SYGVKD. CDR3 DNA: TGTGCCATCAGCATCGGACAGGTCAATCAGCCCCAGCATTTT. Its translation is CAISIGQVNQPQHF.

The chain combines TRBV19 with TRBJ2-3, with a tentative D call TRBD1 (7 bases). The germline CDR1 and CDR2 sequences are LNHDA and SQIVND (reference sequence). V dropped 4 bases and J dropped 2 bases, with 13 bases sitting between them. CDR3 length: 15 amino acids. The CDR3 DNA reads TGTGCCAGTAGTACAACAGGGGAGGCCACAGATACGCAGTATTTT. Translation: CASSTTGEATDTQYF.